Each of the 2 T cell receptor beta chains below was sequenced from the same sample in a study of early T cells in non-severe SARS-CoV-2 infection. TCRdb redid the calling of the 5' RACE reads with MiXCR, one entry per CDR3 protein. Among 55,000 to 80,000 distinct CDR3 sequences, roughly 12% were seen once, and the ten largest hold approximately 1.3%. Sequencing was performed on whole blood, taken at baseline. The receptor source for this set is an adult who was a healthcare worker with PCR-confirmed SARS-CoV-2 infection or an uninfected control (not recorded which).

This clonotype appeared many times. One end of the junction does not line up with germline, which may come from a read error. The chain recombines TRBV20-1 with TRBJ1-1; D call uncertain. The length of the CDR3 is 13 residues. The germline V gene has CDR1 DFQATT and CDR2 SNEGSKA (reference sequence). The CDR3 DNA reads TGCAGTGCTGGAGAGGTACCCTTCCTCGGGGCTTTCTTT. Protein product: CSAGEVPFLGAFF.

J is TRBJ1-2 and V is TRBV20-1, with 8 bases lining up with TRBD1. Losses at the gene ends were 5 bases for V and 3 bases for J; bases not matched to a gene: 14. The CDR3 covers 16 residues. Germline V lookup: CDR1 DFQATT, CDR2 SNEGSKA (reference sequence). The CDR3 here is CSADASFRGRDYGYTF. In DNA form, the CDR3 reads TGCAGTGCTGACGCGTCTTTCAGGGGGCGCGACTATGGCTACACCTTC.